The 28 T cell receptor beta chains reported below all come from one sample, sequenced in a study of T cell repertoires in cytomegalovirus infection. The antigens for these receptors are not known. TCRdb called the reads again in MiXCR, with one record for every CDR3 protein. The data contain about 310,000 distinct CDR3 sequences, roughly 25% of them singletons. Source: cultured PBMCs, taken from culture after CMV antigen stimulation. These receptors all come from a human donor in good health (CMV status not recorded). Some clones in this sample may be carry-over from other donors' samples.

This clonotype showed up many times. This rearrangement joins TRBV7-2 to TRBJ2-4, with no clear D. The germline V gene has CDR1 SGHTA and CDR2 FQGNSA. The CDR3 contains 15 residues. V dropped 4 bases and J dropped 0 bases, with 10 bases sitting between them. CDR3 residues: CASSSRHLAKNIQYF. In DNA, the CDR3 is TGTGCCAGCAGCTCCCGGCATCTAGCCAAAAACATTCAGTACTTC. Combining the CDR3 with reference TRBV7-2 and TRBJ2-4 gives the whole variable domain GAGVSQSPSNKVTEKGKDVELRCDPISGHTALYWYRQSLGQGLEFLIYFQGNSAPDKSGLPSDRFSAERTGGSVSTLTIQRTQQEDSAVYLCASSSRHLAKNIQYFGAGTRLSVL.

This clonotype was counted only a few times. The CDR3 loop is CASSPGTSPQETQYF. The DNA of the CDR3 is TGTGCCAGCAGCCCCGGGACTAGCCCACAAGAGACCCAGTACTTC. V and J are TRBV7-2 and TRBJ2-5; the match to TRBD2 covers 9 bases. CDR3 length: 15 residues. Per germline, CDR1 SGHTA and CDR2 FQGNSA. V gave up 5 bases and J gave up 2 bases; unmatched junction bases: 6. The variable domain in full, completed from reference TRBV7-2 and TRBJ2-5, reads GAGVSQSPSNKVTEKGKDVELRCDPISGHTALYWYRQSLGQGLEFLIYFQGNSAPDKSGLPSDRFSAERTGGSVSTLTIQRTQQEDSAVYLCASSPGTSPQETQYFGPGTRLLVL.

This clonotype turned up a few times. The rearrangement uses TRBV12-3 or TRBV12-4 and TRBJ2-7, with 8 positions matching TRBD1. This CDR3 contains 15 residues. J lost 3 bases, V lost 6 bases, and 10 bases had no gene match. The CDR3 nucleotides read TGTGCCAGCAGCTTTGGGACAGGAAAAATCTACGAGCAGTACTTC. Translating gives CASSFGTGKIYEQYF.

The chain carries TRBV19 and TRBJ2-1, with D maybe TRBD2 (6 bases). Germline CDR1 is LNHDA and CDR2 is SQIVND (reference sequence). Trimming cost V 6 bases and J 2 bases, with 11 bases left between them. The CDR3 has 14 residues. CDR3 in amino acids: CASRLGTAYNEQFF. CDR3 nucleotides: TGTGCCAGTAGATTAGGGACTGCCTACAATGAGCAGTTCTTC. The variable domain in full, completed from reference TRBV19 and TRBJ2-1, reads DGGITQSPKYLFRKEGQNVTLSCEQNLNHDAMYWYRQDPGQGLRLIYYSQIVNDFQKGDIAEGYSVSREKKESFPLTVTSAQKNPTAFYLCASRLGTAYNEQFFGPGTRLTVL.

A few counts support this clonotype. The chain recombines TRBV11-2 with TRBJ2-3, with D unresolved. This CDR3 is built from 14 residues. V gave up 4 bases and J gave up 4 bases, with 12 bases separating them. Germline CDR1 and CDR2: SGHAT and FQNNGV. In DNA form, the CDR3 reads TGTGCCAGCAGCTCCCTTTTGGGCGCAGATACGCAGTATTTT. Translated: CASSSLLGADTQYF.

This clonotype was found a few times. The chain combines TRBV19 with TRBJ2-1; D might be TRBD1 (6 bases). The CDR3 is 16 amino acids. The V gene lost 5 bases and the J gene lost 2 bases, with 16 bases spanning the gap. Germline CDR1 and CDR2: LNHDA and SQIVND (reference sequence). The CDR3 coding sequence is TGTGCCAGTAGTGCCATAAGGCAGGGGACCTACAATGAGCAGTTCTTC. Translating it yields CASSAIRQGTYNEQFF.

This clonotype came up many times. The chain links TRBV7-6 to TRBJ2-1; 8 nucleotides line up with TRBD1. J lost 1 base, V lost 5 bases, and 10 bases had no gene match. Looked up from germline, CDR1 is SGHVS and CDR2 is FNYEAQ. CDR3 length: 17 amino acids. Here the CDR3 DNA reads TGTGCCAGCAGCCTGGACAGGGCTACGTTTTCCTACAATGAGCAGTTCTTC. Its translation: CASSLDRATFSYNEQFF.

J is TRBJ2-1 and V is TRBV11-2; the match to TRBD1 covers 7 bases. Germline trimming cut 3 bases from V and 10 bases from J; bases unmatched to any gene: 9. There are 14 residues in the CDR3. Germline V gene sequence: CDR1 SGHAT, CDR2 FQNNGV. The CDR3: CASSFRQGPWEQFF. The CDR3 bases are TGTGCCAGCAGCTTTCGACAGGGCCCGTGGGAGCAGTTCTTC.

The chain recombines TRBV12-3 or TRBV12-4 with TRBJ2-7; D is perhaps TRBD1 (5 bases). V was pared by 6 bases and J by 5 bases, with 14 bases between. The CDR3 is 13 residues long. CDR3 sequence reads: CASSRLTGHEQYF. CDR3 DNA sequence: TGTGCCAGCAGCCGCCTCACAGGCCACGAGCAGTACTTC.

This clonotype came up many times. The chain has TRBV12-3 or TRBV12-4 and TRBJ2-7; D gene ambiguous. V was clipped by 3 bases and J by 4 bases, with 13 bases between them. The CDR3 loop spans 14 amino acids. DNA of the CDR3: TGTGCCAGCAGTTTCGGTACTCTGGGATACGAGCAGTACGTC. This translates into CASSFGTLGYEQYV.

This CDR3 reads CAIVGGWNTEAFF. The DNA for the CDR3 is TGTGCCATCGTGGGGGGATGGAACACTGAAGCTTTCTTT. The J gene is TRBJ1-1, the V gene TRBV28, with D perhaps matching TRBD1 (5 bases). Between the trimmed V and J ends, which lost 10 bases and 1 base, there was a span of 13 bases. From germline, CDR1 is MDHEN and CDR2 SYDVKM. This CDR3 comprises 13 residues.

The J gene is TRBJ2-1, the V gene TRBV6-4; D call uncertain. The CDR3 loop spans 13 amino acids. V was shortened by 2 bases and J by 9 bases, with 11 bases between the two germline ends. Germline loops: CDR1 MRHNA, CDR2 SNTAGT. The CDR3 sequence is CASSDPVGGEQFF. In nucleotides, the CDR3 is TGTGCCAGCAGTGACCCCGTCGGCGGTGAGCAGTTCTTC.

This clonotype has only a few counts. The chain is built from TRBV7-8 and TRBJ1-2; D gene uncertain. Germline V gene data show CDR1 as SGHVS and CDR2 as FQNEAQ. The CDR3 is made up of 13 amino acids. The ends were cut back, 4 bases at V and 8 bases at J, with 14 bases in the middle. CDR3 bases: TGTGCCAGCAGCTCTCGAGGAATGGGGGGCTACACCTTC. It yields the protein CASSSRGMGGYTF.

V usage is TRBV4-1 and J usage is TRBJ2-5; TRBD2 is a possible D gene (7 bases). The V end was cut by 0 bases, the J end by 4 bases, with 12 bases between. The length of the CDR3 is 15 residues. Germline values: CDR1 MGHRA, CDR2 YSYEKL. The CDR3 nucleotides are TGCGCCAGCAGCCAAGAGGGGGGGCGAGGAGAGACCCAGTACTTC. Its protein is CASSQEGGRGETQYF.

This clonotype was counted many times. The rearrangement links TRBV7-2 to TRBJ2-7, with D maybe TRBD1 (6 bases). The germline CDR1 and CDR2 sequences are SGHTA and FQGNSA. Deletions cut 1 base from V and 5 bases from J, with 12 bases between. This CDR3 has 14 residues. This CDR3 is CASSLGDRFHEQYF. In DNA, the CDR3 is TGTGCCAGCAGCTTAGGTGACAGGTTCCACGAGCAGTACTTC.

This chain joins TRBV19 and TRBJ1-1, with D uncertain. CDR3 length: 13 amino acids. Trimming took 3 bases from V and 1 from J, leaving 6 bases between them. Germline CDR1 is LNHDA and CDR2 is SQIVND (reference sequence). CDR3: CASSIKSNTEAFF. The CDR3 nucleotides are TGTGCCAGTAGTATCAAATCGAACACTGAAGCTTTCTTT.

The chain combines TRBV28 with TRBJ1-2; D remains ambiguous. The length of the CDR3 is 12 residues. Trimming stripped 2 bases from V and 3 bases from J, with 4 bases between. The V gene's germline CDR1 is MDHEN and CDR2 SYDVKM. The DNA of the CDR3 is TGTGCCAGCAGTTTACAGGACTATGGCTACACCTTC. Protein: CASSLQDYGYTF.

This clonotype has ten or more counts. The chain recombines TRBV15 with TRBJ2-7; D not certain. Germline V gene lookup returns CDR1 LNHNV and CDR2 YYDKDF (reference sequence). CDR3 length: 14 residues. Trimming took off 0 bases at V and 3 bases at J, with 9 bases between the two ends. CDR3 region: CATSRDRSRYEQYF. In DNA form, the CDR3 reads TGTGCCACCAGCAGAGACCGGAGTCGCTACGAGCAGTACTTC.

This clonotype occurred many times. The rearrangement links TRBV7-2 to TRBJ1-4; D unclear. Between the trimmed V and J ends, which lost 1 base and 6 bases, there was a span of 12 bases. The CDR3 extends over 15 amino acids. Looked up from germline, CDR1 is SGHTA and CDR2 is FQGNSA. The CDR3 loop is CASSLDGSAHEKLFF. The CDR3 DNA sequence: TGTGCCAGCAGCTTAGATGGATCCGCTCATGAAAAACTGTTTTTT.

About this clonotype itself: One end of the junction varies from germline; a read error may be responsible. For the CDR3, the DNA is TGTGCCAGCACCTTACGACTAGCGGGAGGCGAGAGGACCCAGTACTTC. Translated: CASTLRLAGGERTQYF. This chain links TRBV7-9 with TRBJ2-5, with TRBD2 matching 13 bases. The length of the CDR3 is 16 residues. Per the germline V gene, CDR1 is SEHNR and CDR2 is FQNEAQ (reference sequence).

A few counts support this clonotype. The chain carries TRBV5-1 and TRBJ2-7, with a weak D call TRBD1 (5 bases). This CDR3 has 14 amino acids. Between the trimmed V and J ends, which lost 4 bases and 2 bases, there was a span of 13 bases. The V gene's germline CDR1 is SGHRS and CDR2 YFSETQ. The DNA of the CDR3 is TGCGCCAGCAGCGGGCAGGGTGGTACCTACGAGCAGTACTTC. Encoded protein: CASSGQGGTYEQYF. The full variable domain, rest sourced from reference TRBV5-1 and TRBJ2-7, is KAGVTQTPRYLIKTRGQQVTLSCSPISGHRSVSWYQQTPGQGLQFLFEYFSETQRNKGNFPGRFSGRQFSNSRSEMNVSTLELGDSALYLCASSGQGGTYEQYFGPGTRLTVT.

V and J are TRBV11-3 and TRBJ1-1; D is possibly TRBD1 (6 bases). Deletions cut 4 bases from V and 5 bases from J, with 23 bases between. The CDR3 contains 17 residues. The germline V gene has CDR1 SGHNT and CDR2 YENEEA. The CDR3 nucleotides are TGTGCCAGCAGCTCTCCAACCCCTTTGGGGGGCCGAACTGAAGCTTTCTTT. This gives the protein CASSSPTPLGGRTEAFF.

A few counts support this clonotype. The chain links TRBV25-1 to TRBJ1-2; 9 positions match TRBD1. The CDR3 extends over 13 amino acids. The germline gives CDR1 MGHDK, CDR2 SYGVNS. V dropped 8 bases and J dropped 8; count of bases not matched to a gene: 9. This CDR3 reads CASGFGTGRGYTF. The CDR3 DNA reads as TGTGCCAGCGGTTTCGGGACAGGGAGAGGCTACACCTTC.

This clonotype occurred many times. This CDR3 reads CASGFGTGMRNEQFF. The CDR3 bases are TGTGCTAGTGGTTTTGGGACAGGAATGCGCAATGAGCAGTTCTTC. The chain carries TRBV12-5 and TRBJ2-1; 8 bases align to TRBD1. The CDR3 length is 15 residues. V lost 3 bases, J lost 6 bases, and 7 bases stayed unmatched. Per germline, CDR1 LGHNT and CDR2 FRNRAP.

This clonotype was counted between two and nine times. This chain uses TRBV7-6 with TRBJ2-3, with 8 nucleotides matching TRBD2. Trimming removed 8 bases from V and 4 bases from J; junction bases left unmatched: 11. Germline CDR1 and CDR2: SGHVS and FNYEAQ. This CDR3 is built from 15 residues. The CDR3 region has the DNA TGTGCCAGCTTTCCGCCCGGGAGGGCCCCAGATACGCAGTATTTT. It translates to CASFPPGRAPDTQYF.

In its sample, this clonotype was seen a few times. The chain links TRBV7-9 to TRBJ1-3, with D possibly TRBD1 on 6 matching bases. The CDR3 runs 16 residues. Germline V gene data show CDR1 as SEHNR and CDR2 as FQNEAQ (reference sequence). V was trimmed by 5 bases and J by 0 bases, leaving 14 bases between them. The CDR3 loop reads CASSNHRVNSGNTIYF. The DNA for the CDR3 is TGTGCCAGCAGCAACCACAGGGTTAACTCTGGAAACACCATATATTTT.

This clonotype was found many times. The chain joins TRBV6-2 or TRBV6-3 to TRBJ2-7; D perhaps matches TRBD1 (7 bases). The CDR3 covers 18 residues. From germline, CDR1 is MNHEY and CDR2 SVGEGT. The V end was cut by 7 bases, the J end by 2 bases, with 27 bases between. The CDR3 sequence is CASTLTGTAGTRAYEQYF. Written as DNA, the CDR3 is TGTGCCAGCACTTTAACCGGGACAGCCGGGACTCGCGCCTACGAGCAGTACTTC.

This clonotype has only a few counts. The rearrangement joins TRBV25-1 to TRBJ2-1, with 7 bases identical to TRBD1. Germline loops: CDR1 MGHDK, CDR2 SYGVNS. CDR3 length equals 17 residues. The V segment lost 2 bases and the J segment 8 bases; nucleotides outside the gene matches: 15. CDR3 sequence: CASSEPWGTALGDEQFF. DNA for the CDR3: TGTGCCAGCAGTGAACCCTGGGGGACAGCGCTTGGGGATGAGCAGTTCTTC.